One and the same sample provided the 3 T cell receptor beta chains below, sequenced in a study of monozygotic twins with inflammatory bowel disease. From the 5' RACE reads, TCRdb lists one entry per CDR3 protein and no DNA. This repertoire includes some 170,000 distinct CDR3 sequences. Source material: blood. All receptors come from a human donor with ulcerative colitis or Crohn's disease, or a healthy co-twin of an affected twin (not recorded which).

The genes are TRBV20-1 and TRBJ1-6; the TCRdb D gene call, TRBD1, has no DNA to confirm it. There are 13 residues in the CDR3. Germline V CDR1 and CDR2: DFQATT, SNEGSKA (reference sequence). The CDR3 sequence: CSALGQYNSPLHF.

J is TRBJ1-6 and V is TRBV7-9. The CDR3 covers 14 residues. Per the germline V gene, CDR1 is SEHNR and CDR2 is FQNEAQ (reference sequence). The CDR3 is CASSLVSATAPLHF.

The chain employs TRBV24-1 and TRBJ1-2; TCRdb's D gene call, TRBD1, goes unchecked for lack of DNA. The CDR3 contains 14 residues. From germline, CDR1 is KGHDR and CDR2 SFDVKD. The CDR3 protein is CATSDPTGGYGYTF.